This entry lists 18 T cell receptor beta chains sequenced from one sample in a study of shared clonotypes between healthy human individuals. Profiled with immunoSEQ multiplex PCR; TCRdb holds only in-frame clones, not every one. The sample lists 2,500,000 or so clones, about 92% occurring once. Material for sequencing was naive CD4+ T cells sorted from blood. The subset denotes: CD45RA+ positively selected. The receptors were gathered from a man younger than 30 in good health.

For this clone: This sample includes further DNA sequences coding for the same CDR3. The chain joins TRBV6-1 to TRBJ1-2; D perhaps matches TRBD1 (5 bases). The CDR3 sequence is 12 residues long. Per the germline V gene, CDR1 is MNHNS and CDR2 is SASEGT. V lost 6 bases to trimming and J lost 1 base, with 6 bases between them. The CDR3 loop is CASSQGNYGYTF. In nucleotides, the CDR3 is TGTGCCAGCAGCCAGGGTAACTATGGCTACACCTTC.

The chain has TRBV6-1 and TRBJ1-5, with D possibly matching TRBD1 (6 bases). V was clipped by 2 bases and J by 5 bases, with 16 bases between them. Looked up from germline, CDR1 is MNHNS and CDR2 is SASEGT. This CDR3 comprises 16 residues. In DNA, the CDR3 is TGTGCCAGCAGTGAACCGGGGGCGCGGGTAGATCAGCCCCAGCATTTT. It translates to CASSEPGARVDQPQHF.

The chain joins TRBV20-1 to TRBJ2-7; D is ambiguous. Trimming shortened V by 6 bases and J by 3 bases, and 9 bases separated the two germline ends. CDR3 size: 11 residues. CDR1 is DFQATT, CDR2 SNEGSKA, per germline (reference sequence). The CDR3 is CSAVADYEQYF. The CDR3, as DNA: TGCAGTGCCGTGGCGGACTACGAGCAGTACTTC.

This clone was observed a single time. This chain connects TRBV5-6 to TRBJ2-5; TRBD1 matches at 9 bases. TRBJ2-7 explains the end of the DNA better; the J call may be wrong. Germline CDR1 reads SGHDT; CDR2 reads YYEEEE. The CDR3 covers 16 residues. The CDR3 reads CASSYRGTGKSYEQYF. The CDR3 DNA is TGTGCCAGCAGCTACCGCGGGACAGGGAAGTCCTACGAGCAGTACTTC.

This rearrangement joins TRBV27 to TRBJ2-7; TRBD1 is a possible D gene (5 bases). CDR1 MNHEY and CDR2 SMNVEV come from the germline V gene (reference sequence). The V end was cut by 4 bases, the J end by 2 bases, with 12 bases between. The CDR3 covers 14 residues. The CDR3 is CASSSTMTAYEQYF. The CDR3 DNA is TGTGCCAGCAGTTCGACCATGACAGCCTACGAGCAGTACTTC.

A note on this clone: Other DNA sequences in the same sample also yield this CDR3. The chain combines TRBV6-5 with TRBJ1-1; D unclear. Trimming stripped 0 bases from V and 1 base from J, with 6 bases between. Germline V CDR1 and CDR2: MNHEY, SVGAGI. This CDR3 has 14 residues. The CDR3 DNA is TGTGCCAGCAGTTACTCTTTGGGGAACACTGAAGCTTTCTTT. Its protein product is CASSYSLGNTEAFF.

The genes are TRBV6-5 and TRBJ1-6; no reliable D call. There are 13 residues in the CDR3. Per the germline V gene, CDR1 is MNHEY and CDR2 is SVGAGI. Trimming took off 6 bases at V and 7 bases at J, with 10 bases between the two ends. CDR3 residues: CASRTVDNSPLHF. In DNA form, the CDR3 reads TGTGCCAGCAGAACAGTTGACAATTCACCCCTCCACTTT.

The chain uses TRBV14 and TRBJ1-2; 7 nucleotides agree with TRBD1. This CDR3 region has 16 residues. V lost 0 bases, J lost 8 bases, and 12 bases stayed unmatched. Germline V gene lookup returns CDR1 SGHDN and CDR2 FVKESK. CDR3 coding DNA: TGTGCCAGCAGCCAAGATTTGTATGGAGGGGGCGACGGCTACACCTTC. This encodes CASSQDLYGGGDGYTF. The full variable domain, completed using reference TRBV14 and TRBJ1-2, is EAGVTQFPSHSVIEKGQTVTLRCDPISGHDNLYWYRRVMGKEIKFLLHFVKESKQDESGMPNNRFLAERTGGTYSTLKVQPAELEDSGVYFCASSQDLYGGGDGYTFGSGTRLTVV.

This clone turned up a few times. The chain uses TRBV30 and TRBJ1-1, with TRBD1 matching over 8 bases. This CDR3 spans 15 amino acids. Germline V gene sequence: CDR1 GTSNPN, CDR2 SVGIG (reference sequence). V shed 2 bases and J 1 base; nucleotides not matched to a gene: 6. This CDR3 is CAWSMGDRGNTEAFF. CDR3 in DNA: TGTGCCTGGAGTATGGGCGACAGGGGGAACACTGAAGCTTTCTTT.

Notes on this clone: The same CDR3 also results from other DNA sequences found in this sample. The V call is TRBV2, the J call TRBJ1-5; no clear D. This CDR3 region has 14 residues. V lost 4 bases and J lost 0, with 7 bases in between. CDR1 is SNHLY and CDR2 is FYNNEI in the germline V gene. CDR3 DNA: TGTGCCAGCAGTGGAGAATATAGCAATCAGCCCCAGCATTTT. Its protein is CASSGEYSNQPQHF.

This chain connects TRBV2 to TRBJ1-5; no clear D. The CDR3 runs to 13 residues. Trimming stripped 6 bases from V and 0 bases from J, with 6 bases between. Germline V gene sequence: CDR1 SNHLY, CDR2 FYNNEI. The CDR3 sequence: CASREYSNQPQHF. CDR3 nucleotide sequence: TGTGCCAGCAGGGAATATAGCAATCAGCCCCAGCATTTT.

DNA for the CDR3: TGTGCCAGCAGCTTGCTGGTGGACTATGGCTACACCTTC. Its translation is CASSLLVDYGYTF. This chain connects TRBV5-5 to TRBJ1-2; D unclear. This CDR3 region has 13 residues. V was pared by 1 base and J by 3 bases, with 7 bases between. Germline CDR1 and CDR2: SGHKS and YYEKEE (reference sequence).

This clone is a singleton in its sample. DNA for the CDR3: TGTGCCATCGGGGGATGGGCGGGAGGGCAACAAGAGACCCAGTACTTC. Residues: CAIGGWAGGQQETQYF. This chain uses TRBV10-3 with TRBJ2-5; TRBD2 aligns across 9 bases. CDR1 and CDR2 from the germline V gene are ENHRY and SYGVKD. The V and J ends lost 8 bases and 2 bases, in that order; junction bases with no gene match: 12. The CDR3 is made up of 16 amino acids.

The rearrangement links TRBV30 to TRBJ1-2; D unclear. V was cut by 0 bases and J by 2 bases, with 13 bases left in between. From germline, CDR1 is GTSNPN and CDR2 SVGIG (reference sequence). The CDR3 has 15 amino acids. CDR3: CAWSVRVGQNYGYTF. Here the CDR3 DNA reads TGTGCCTGGAGTGTACGGGTAGGGCAAAACTATGGCTACACCTTC.

The V and J genes are TRBV11-2 and TRBJ1-6; no clear D. This CDR3 has 17 residues. Trimming took 5 bases from V and 7 from J, leaving 21 bases between them. CDR1 and CDR2 (germline): SGHAT, FQNNGV. CDR3 bases: TGTGCCAGCAGCACAGACGTATCCGGCAGAAGAAATTCACCCCTCCACTTT. As protein: CASSTDVSGRRNSPLHF.

The chain joins TRBV9 to TRBJ2-2, with 7 bases matching TRBD2. CDR3 length: 15 residues. Germline loops: CDR1 SGDLS, CDR2 YYNGEE. Unmatched junction bases numbered 5, after V lost 0 bases and J lost 6 bases. The CDR3 DNA reads TGTGCCAGCAGCGTAGGCCCTGGGGGGGCCGGGGAGCTGTTTTTT. Translating it yields CASSVGPGGAGELFF.

The rearrangement joins TRBV7-9 to TRBJ2-7; tentatively, D is TRBD2 (5 bases). The CDR3 consists of 15 residues. The germline V gene has CDR1 SEHNR and CDR2 FQNEAQ (reference sequence). Trimming left V 5 bases short and J 2 bases short, with 16 bases between. In DNA, the CDR3 is TGTGCCAGCAGCCCCCTCGGGATTTCCACCTACGAGCAGTACTTC. Translation: CASSPLGISTYEQYF.

The V call is TRBV29-1, the J call TRBJ1-2; 8 nucleotides align to TRBD1. The ends lost 8 bases at V and 0 bases at J; junction bases unmatched: 11. The CDR3 has 15 residues. Germline CDR1 SQVTM, CDR2 ANQGSEA. CDR3 in DNA: TGCAGCATAATCGGGACAGGCACGACTAACTATGGCTACACCTTC. Its translation is CSIIGTGTTNYGYTF.